The clone carrying this T cell receptor beta chain was counted only a few times. Its antigen remains unidentified. The data belong to a study of T cell clonotyping in hematopoietic cell transplantation. The wider study: Recipients' pretransplant samples followed cytoreduction. Study results and limitations: Higher Inverse Simpson Index values in graft donor and pretransplant recipient predicted broader posttransplant TCR diversity. Recipient TCR diversity dropped after transplant; expanded clonotypes rose from day 30 to 180.

As for time point: recipient sample about 28 days before transplant, after cytoreduction. Libraries were prepared by immunoSEQ multiplex PCR; TCRdb keeps only in-frame clonotypes and omits some of them. The repertoire holds around 26,000 clones, with less than 85% as singletons. This TCR derives from a man in his forties with acute myeloid leukemia. Some clones in this sample may be carry-over from other donors' samples. The sample consisted of peripheral blood mononuclear cells, taken before stem cell transplant.

CDR3 residues: CASSSGPSYEQYF. In DNA, the CDR3 is TGCGCCAGCAGCTCGGGGCCTAGCTACGAGCAGTACTTC. This chain joins TRBV5-1 and TRBJ2-7; D tentatively reads TRBD1 or TRBD2 (5 bases each). The CDR3 covers 13 residues. V was cut by 3 bases and J by 3 bases, with 10 bases left in between. Germline V gene sequence: CDR1 SGHRS, CDR2 YFSETQ.